The 6 T cell receptor beta chains below all came from one sample that was sequenced in a study of T cells in Graves' hyperthyroidism and ophthalmopathy. TCR beta CDR3 sequences were amplified from RNA transcripts. HTBI primers were used for first-round RT-PCR of the TCR CDR3. TCRdb independently ran MiXCR on the multiplex PCR reads; one entry per CDR3 protein. The sample lists around 350,000 distinct CDR3 sequences; 13% to 15% were seen once. The material sequenced was blood. All receptors come from a woman aged 60-75 years with Graves' ophthalmopathy.

The genes are TRBV2 and TRBJ1-2; D is undetermined. With 2 bases removed from V and 1 base from J, the gap between germline ends came to 8 bases. Per the germline V gene, CDR1 is SNHLY and CDR2 is FYNNEI. The CDR3 is 14 residues long. The CDR3 DNA reads TGTGCCAGCAGTGAAAATAGGGTTAACTATGGCTACACCTTC. Its protein product is CASSENRVNYGYTF.

The V call is TRBV10-3, the J call TRBJ2-7; no clear D. This CDR3 region has 11 residues. Germline V CDR1 and CDR2: ENHRY, SYGVKD. Trimming pared 10 bases from V and 5 bases from J, leaving 12 bases between. This CDR3 reads CATTTAHEQYF. The CDR3 DNA is TGTGCCACCACGACGGCTCACGAGCAGTACTTC.

This clonotype was seen ten or more times. The chain carries TRBV10-3 and TRBJ1-1; D remains unclear. Trimming shortened V by 6 bases and J by 1 base, and 9 bases separated the two germline ends. Germline V gives CDR1 ENHRY, CDR2 SYGVKD. The length of the CDR3 is 13 residues. The chain's CDR3 is CAIRNGENTEAFF. CDR3 sequence (DNA): TGTGCCATCAGGAACGGTGAGAACACTGAAGCTTTCTTT.

This clonotype was found many times. The chain couples TRBV28 to TRBJ2-1; TRBD2 matches at 10 bases. CDR3 length: 14 residues. Germline CDR1 and CDR2: MDHEN and SYDVKM. J was trimmed by 3 bases and V by 8 bases; bases with no gene match: 4. The CDR3 region is CASVLAGNYNEQFF. CDR3 coding DNA: TGTGCCAGCGTACTAGCGGGGAACTACAATGAGCAGTTCTTC.

The chain employs TRBV12-3 or TRBV12-4 and TRBJ1-4; 7 bases align to TRBD1. V lost 4 bases, J lost 5 bases, and 4 bases stayed unmatched. This CDR3 has 14 residues. CDR3 loop: CASSWTGANEKLFF. The DNA of the CDR3 is TGTGCCAGCAGTTGGACAGGAGCAAATGAAAAACTGTTTTTT.

This clonotype was seen repeatedly, ten times or more. The genes are TRBV3-1 and TRBJ1-2; 9 nucleotides agree with TRBD1. The germline V gene has CDR1 LGHDT and CDR2 YNNKEL (reference sequence). V shed 4 bases and J 5 bases; nucleotides not matched to a gene: 14. This CDR3 has 17 amino acids. CDR3 loop: CASSLDPGTGKLYGYTF. CDR3 bases: TGTGCCAGCAGCCTAGACCCCGGGACAGGGAAGTTATATGGCTACACCTTC.